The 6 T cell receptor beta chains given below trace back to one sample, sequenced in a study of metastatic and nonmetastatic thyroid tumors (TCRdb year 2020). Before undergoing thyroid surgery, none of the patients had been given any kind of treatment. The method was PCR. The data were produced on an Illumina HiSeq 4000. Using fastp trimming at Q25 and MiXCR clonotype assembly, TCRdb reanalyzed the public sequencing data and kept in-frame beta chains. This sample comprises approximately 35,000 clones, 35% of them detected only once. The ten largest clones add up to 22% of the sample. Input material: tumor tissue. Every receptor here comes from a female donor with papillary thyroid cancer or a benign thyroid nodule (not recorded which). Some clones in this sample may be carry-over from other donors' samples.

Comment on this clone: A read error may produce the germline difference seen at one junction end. CDR3 coding DNA: TGTGCCAGCAGCTTATCTGGACGGTTAGGGGGAAACACCATATATTTT. This encodes CASSLSGRLGGNTIYF. V is TRBV27 and J is TRBJ1-3; D unclear. Germline CDR1 MNHEY, CDR2 SMNVEV (reference sequence). The length of the CDR3 is 16 residues.

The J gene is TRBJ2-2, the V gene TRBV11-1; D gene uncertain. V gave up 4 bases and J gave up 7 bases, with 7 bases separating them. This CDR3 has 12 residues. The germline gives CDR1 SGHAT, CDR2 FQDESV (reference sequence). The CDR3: CASSWDFGELFF. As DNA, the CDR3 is TGTGCCAGCAGCTGGGATTTCGGGGAGCTGTTTTTT.

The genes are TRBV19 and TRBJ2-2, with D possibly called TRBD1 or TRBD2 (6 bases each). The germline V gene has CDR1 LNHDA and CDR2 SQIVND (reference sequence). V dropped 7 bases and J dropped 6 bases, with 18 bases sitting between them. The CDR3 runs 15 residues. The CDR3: CASTPVAGEAGELFF. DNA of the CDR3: TGTGCCAGTACCCCCGTGGCAGGGGAGGCCGGGGAGCTGTTTTTT. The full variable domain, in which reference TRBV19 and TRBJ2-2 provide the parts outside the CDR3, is DGGITQSPKYLFRKEGQNVTLSCEQNLNHDAMYWYRQDPGQGLRLIYYSQIVNDFQKGDIAEGYSVSREKKESFPLTVTSAQKNPTAFYLCASTPVAGEAGELFFGEGSRLTVL.

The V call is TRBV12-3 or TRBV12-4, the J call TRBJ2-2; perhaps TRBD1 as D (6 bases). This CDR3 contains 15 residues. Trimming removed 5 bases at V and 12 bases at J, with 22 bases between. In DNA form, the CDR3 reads TGTGCCAGCAGTCCTACCGCATTGACAGGCCCGAAGCTGTTTTTT. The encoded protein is CASSPTALTGPKLFF.

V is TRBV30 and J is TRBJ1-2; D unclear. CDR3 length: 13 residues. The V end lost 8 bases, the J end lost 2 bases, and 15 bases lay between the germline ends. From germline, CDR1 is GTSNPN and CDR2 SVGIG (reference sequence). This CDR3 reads CAKTEGMNYGYTF. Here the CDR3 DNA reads TGTGCCAAAACCGAGGGTATGAACTATGGCTACACCTTC.

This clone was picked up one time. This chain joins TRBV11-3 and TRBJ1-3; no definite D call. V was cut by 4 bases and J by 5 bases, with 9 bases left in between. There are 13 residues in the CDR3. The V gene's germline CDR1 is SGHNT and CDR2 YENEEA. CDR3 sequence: CASSSYNRNTIYF. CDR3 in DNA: TGTGCCAGCAGCTCATACAACAGAAACACCATATATTTT.